Presented here are 2 T cell receptor beta chains from one specimen sequenced in a study of early T cells in non-severe SARS-CoV-2 infection. MiXCR, applied by TCRdb to the 5' RACE reads, yields one record per CDR3 protein. This sample has 20,000 to 25,000 distinct CDR3 sequences, with 4.8% found just once. The sequencing sample was made of whole blood. These receptors were taken from an adult who was a healthcare worker with PCR-confirmed SARS-CoV-2 infection or an uninfected control (not recorded which).

At least ten counts were recorded for this clonotype. This sequence joins TRBV12-5 and TRBJ2-5; TRBD1 aligns across 11 bases. Per the germline V gene, CDR1 is LGHNT and CDR2 is FRNRAP. The CDR3 loop spans 14 amino acids. V lost 4 bases and J lost 5; bases outside the gene matches: 3. In DNA, the CDR3 is TGTGCTAGTGGTTCCGGGACAGGGGGTGAGACCCAGTACTTC. It codes for CASGSGTGGETQYF.

This clonotype was picked up many times. The CDR3 reads CAWRLGPNNQPQHF. The CDR3 DNA reads as TGTGCCTGGAGGCTTGGACCTAACAATCAGCCCCAGCATTTT. The V call is TRBV30, the J call TRBJ1-5; D remains ambiguous. Germline V lookup: CDR1 GTSNPN, CDR2 SVGIG (reference sequence). The CDR3 contains 14 residues. V lost 3 bases, J lost 3 bases, and 12 bases lay in between.